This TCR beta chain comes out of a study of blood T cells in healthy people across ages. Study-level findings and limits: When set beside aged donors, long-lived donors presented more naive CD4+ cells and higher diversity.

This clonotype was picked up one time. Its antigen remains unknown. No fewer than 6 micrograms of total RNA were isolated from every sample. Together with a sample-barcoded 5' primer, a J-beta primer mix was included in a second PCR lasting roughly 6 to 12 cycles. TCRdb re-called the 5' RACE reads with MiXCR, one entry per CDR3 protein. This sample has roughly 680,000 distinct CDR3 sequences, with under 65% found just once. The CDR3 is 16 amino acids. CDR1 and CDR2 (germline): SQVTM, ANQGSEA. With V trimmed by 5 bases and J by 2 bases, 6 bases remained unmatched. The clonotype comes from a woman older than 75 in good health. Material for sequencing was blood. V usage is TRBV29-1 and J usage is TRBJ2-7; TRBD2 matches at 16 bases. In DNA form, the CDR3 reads TGCAGCGTTTCCGGGACTAGCGGGAGGGCAACCTACGAGCAGTACTTC. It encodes CSVSGTSGRATYEQYF.